This T cell receptor (beta chain) was captured by sequencing in a study of glioma-infiltrating T cells. Germline-derived CDR1 and CDR2 are SGHRS and YFSETQ. V lost 2 bases, J lost 5 bases, and 3 bases lay in between. This CDR3 region has 11 residues. Findings and caveats of the study: Above-expected tissue-blood divergence occurred in all gliomas, most in low-grade ones.

This clonotype was found many times. Its specificity is not known. Amplification of TCR alpha and beta CDR3 regions from RNA used iRepertoire nested multiplex PCR. TCRdb used MiXCR to reprocess the multiplex PCR reads, holding one entry per CDR3 protein. The sample lists about 44,000 distinct CDR3 sequences, 20% to 25% occurring once. The chain couples TRBV5-1 to TRBJ2-3; D is ambiguous. The TCR was taken from a human donor with low-grade glioma or glioblastoma, undergoing nonglioma brain surgery, or in good health (not recorded which). The sequenced material came from glioma tissue, nonneoplastic brain tissue, or PBMCs (not recorded which). The CDR3 DNA reads TGCGCCAGCAGCTTCGAAGATACGCAGTATTTT. Protein: CASSFEDTQYF.